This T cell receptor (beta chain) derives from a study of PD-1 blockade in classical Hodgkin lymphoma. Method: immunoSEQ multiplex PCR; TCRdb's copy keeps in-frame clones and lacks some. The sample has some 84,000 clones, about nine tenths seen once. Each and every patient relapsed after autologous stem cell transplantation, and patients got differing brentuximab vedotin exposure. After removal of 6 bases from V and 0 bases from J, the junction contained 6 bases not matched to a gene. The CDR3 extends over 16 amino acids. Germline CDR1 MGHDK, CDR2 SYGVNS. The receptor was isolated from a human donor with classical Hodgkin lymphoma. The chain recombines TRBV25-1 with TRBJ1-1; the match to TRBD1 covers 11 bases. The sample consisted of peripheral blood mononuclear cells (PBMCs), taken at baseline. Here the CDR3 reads CASRPDRGRLNTEAFF. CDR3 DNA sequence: TGTGCCAGCAGACCGGACAGGGGGCGTCTGAACACTGAAGCTTTCTTT.